This T cell receptor (beta chain) came from a study of T cell repertoires in cytomegalovirus infection. Study background: Public TCR beta signatures were indicative of both CMV infection and a matching HLA type.

Germline loops: CDR1 SQVTM, CDR2 ANQGSEA. The CDR3 length is 13 residues. Trimming removed 2 bases at V and 6 bases at J, with 13 bases between. Overall study findings and caveats: The cumulative frequency of public TCR beta families distinguished individuals who carried CMV together with the relevant HLA. In two of eight donors, the top clonotype was HLA-C-restricted CMV-specific.

In TCRdb, the reads were re-called with MiXCR into one record per CDR3 protein. The data show 100,000 to 150,000 distinct CDR3 sequences, roughly a third seen once. This clonotype was observed a handful of times. Its antigen is still unknown. The sequence was obtained from a human donor in good health (CMV status not recorded). Some clones in this sample may be carry-over from other donors' samples. The sample in question was CD8+ T cells from cultured PBMCs, obtained from culture after CMV antigen stimulation. V is TRBV29-1 and J is TRBJ1-2; D is unclear. Written as DNA, the CDR3 is TGCAGCGTTGAAACCGGATTTTTTGATGGCTACACCTTC. Protein product: CSVETGFFDGYTF.